These 30 T cell receptor beta chains share one sample of origin, sequenced in a study of blood T cell repertoires in COVID-19. Clones were read by immunoSEQ multiplex PCR, and TCRdb kept only the in-frame ones, dropping some. In the table there are 200,000 to 250,000 clones, about four fifths of which are singletons. Sequencing used PBMCs or T cells enriched from blood (not recorded which). The source of these receptors is a woman aged 45-59 years who had been exposed to COVID-19.

The chain has TRBV19 and TRBJ2-7, with 7 bases identical to TRBD1. The CDR3 has 14 residues. The germline V gene has CDR1 LNHDA and CDR2 SQIVND (reference sequence). The ends lost 6 bases at V and 6 bases at J; junction bases unmatched: 11. The CDR3 sequence is CASSAAGGRGEQYF. In DNA form, the CDR3 reads TGTGCCAGTAGCGCAGCAGGGGGACGTGGCGAGCAGTACTTC. The variable domain in full, completed from reference TRBV19 and TRBJ2-7, reads DGGITQSPKYLFRKEGQNVTLSCEQNLNHDAMYWYRQDPGQGLRLIYYSQIVNDFQKGDIAEGYSVSREKKESFPLTVTSAQKNPTAFYLCASSAAGGRGEQYFGPGTRLTVT.

The CDR3 spells CAWSGDRGKLYEQYF. The CDR3 nucleotides read TGTGCCTGGAGTGGCGACAGGGGGAAACTCTACGAGCAGTACTTC. The rearrangement joins TRBV30 to TRBJ2-7; 9 bases map to TRBD1. The CDR3 spans 15 residues. The V and J ends lost 1 base and 3 bases, in that order; junction bases with no gene match: 7. Germline CDR1 GTSNPN, CDR2 SVGIG (reference sequence).

The gene calls are TRBV10-2 and TRBJ1-1; 7 nucleotides match TRBD1. Germline loops: CDR1 WSHSY, CDR2 SAAADI. The CDR3 contains 15 residues. The V segment lost 6 bases and the J segment 2 bases; nucleotides outside the gene matches: 9. The CDR3 sequence: CASRPLGTVNTEAFF. The CDR3, as DNA: TGCGCCAGCAGACCCTTAGGGACAGTAAACACTGAAGCTTTCTTT.

The V gene is TRBV19, the J gene TRBJ1-5; D is undetermined. The CDR3 runs to 14 residues. The V and J ends lost 7 bases and 1 base respectively, with 11 bases between them. The V gene's germline CDR1 is LNHDA and CDR2 SQIVND (reference sequence). This CDR3 reads CASTPLSSNQPQHF. The CDR3 DNA follows: TGTGCCAGTACCCCGTTATCGAGCAATCAGCCCCAGCATTTT.

V and J are TRBV5-6 and TRBJ2-5; the D gene is possibly TRBD2 (6 bases). CDR1 and CDR2 from the germline V gene are SGHDT and YYEEEE. The CDR3 consists of 13 residues. Trimming stripped 0 bases from V and 5 bases from J, with 8 bases between. The CDR3 here is CASSLGEAETQYF. The CDR3 nucleotides are TGTGCCAGCAGCTTGGGGGAGGCGGAGACCCAGTACTTC.

This clone was detected once. The chain carries TRBV28 and TRBJ2-5; D call uncertain. Germline V gene sequence: CDR1 MDHEN, CDR2 SYDVKM. CDR3 size: 14 residues. Trimming cost V 5 bases and J 1 base, with 11 bases left between them. The CDR3 region is CASSRSPSQETQYF. Here the CDR3 DNA reads TGTGCCAGCAGTCGGTCTCCTTCCCAAGAGACCCAGTACTTC.

The rearrangement links TRBV6-4 to TRBJ2-7; D not resolved. Trimming stripped 1 base from V and 3 bases from J, with 16 bases between. CDR1 and CDR2 from the germline V gene are MRHNA and SNTAGT. The CDR3 contains 16 residues. CDR3 region: CASSDCEVVGFYEQYF. The CDR3 DNA reads TGTGCCAGCAGTGACTGCGAGGTAGTAGGATTCTACGAGCAGTACTTC.

The chain links TRBV10-2 to TRBJ1-5; 7 bases align to TRBD1. V lost 6 bases to trimming and J lost 9 bases; unmatched junction nucleotides: 5. CDR1 is WSHSY, CDR2 SAAADI, per germline. The CDR3 covers 12 residues. The CDR3 sequence: CASSGTEWPQHF. In nucleotides, the CDR3 is TGCGCCAGCAGCGGGACAGAGTGGCCCCAGCATTTT.

This chain connects TRBV27 to TRBJ1-6; D is undetermined. V was shortened by 7 bases and J by 7 bases, with 14 bases between the two germline ends. The germline V gene has CDR1 MNHEY and CDR2 SMNVEV (reference sequence). The CDR3 is made up of 14 amino acids. In nucleotides, the CDR3 is TGTGCCAGCACTACCCGGGAGAAAAATTCACCCCTCCACTTT. Amino acids: CASTTREKNSPLHF.

V gene TRBV10-3 combines with J gene TRBJ1-1, with D possibly TRBD1 on 5 matching bases. The germline CDR1 and CDR2 sequences are ENHRY and SYGVKD. V was cut by 5 bases and J by 1 base, with 14 bases left in between. The CDR3 is 15 amino acids. This chain's CDR3 is CAISTGGGRNTEAFF. DNA of the CDR3: TGTGCCATCAGTACCGGGGGGGGTCGGAACACTGAAGCTTTCTTT.

The V and J genes are TRBV30 and TRBJ1-6; D not resolved. The germline V gene has CDR1 GTSNPN and CDR2 SVGIG (reference sequence). The CDR3 spans 13 residues. The V gene lost 4 bases and the J gene lost 5 bases, with 9 bases spanning the gap. CDR3 amino acids: CAWTGTHNSPLHF. The CDR3 DNA reads TGTGCCTGGACAGGTACCCATAATTCACCCCTCCACTTT.

V gene TRBV7-8 combines with J gene TRBJ2-1; 7 bases align to TRBD2. Germline values: CDR1 SGHVS, CDR2 FQNEAQ. This CDR3 contains 12 residues. After removal of 4 bases from V and 10 bases from J, the junction contained 4 bases not matched to a gene. The CDR3 nucleotides read TGTGCCAGCAGCTCGGGGGAGGGAGAGCAGTTCTTC. It encodes CASSSGEGEQFF.

DNA of the CDR3: TGCGCCAGCAGCGCAGGGCGGGGGGACACTGAAGCTTTCTTT. It is translated as CASSAGRGDTEAFF. The V gene is TRBV5-1, the J gene TRBJ1-1; D perhaps matches TRBD1 (5 bases). V dropped 4 bases and J dropped 3 bases, with 13 bases sitting between them. This CDR3 is built from 14 residues. The germline CDR1 and CDR2 sequences are SGHRS and YFSETQ.

This rearrangement joins TRBV7-9 to TRBJ1-3; D is unresolved. The CDR3 is 15 residues long. CDR1 is SEHNR and CDR2 is FQNEAQ in the germline V gene (reference sequence). Trimming shortened V by 1 base and J by 0 bases, and 7 bases separated the two germline ends. The CDR3 DNA reads as TGTGCCAGCAGCTTAGGCCAGTTCTCTGGAAACACCATATATTTT. It yields the protein CASSLGQFSGNTIYF.

The chain's CDR3 is CASSFRTSGDTDTQYF. The CDR3 DNA follows: TGTGCCAGCAGCTTTCGGACTAGCGGGGACACAGATACGCAGTATTTT. This rearrangement joins TRBV3-1 (or the pseudogene TRBV3-2) to TRBJ2-3; 12 bases align to TRBD2. V dropped 5 bases and J dropped 2; count of bases not matched to a gene: 5. The CDR3 has 16 amino acids. The germline CDR1 and CDR2 sequences are LGHDT and YNNKEL (reference sequence).

The CDR3 nucleotides read TGTGCCAGCTCACCACCGAGGGACGGGGGGGCTCAAGAGACCCAGTACTTC. This gives the protein CASSPPRDGGAQETQYF. The genes are TRBV18 and TRBJ2-5; 8 positions match TRBD2. Germline lookup yields CDR1 KGHSH and CDR2 LQKENI. After removal of 0 bases from V and 2 bases from J, the junction contained 8 bases not matched to a gene. The CDR3 consists of 17 residues.

The V gene is TRBV5-1, the J gene TRBJ2-5; D might be TRBD2 (6 bases). CDR3 length equals 14 residues. Germline values: CDR1 SGHRS, CDR2 YFSETQ. V lost 2 bases and J lost 3, with 11 bases in between. CDR3 DNA sequence: TGCGCCAGCAGCTTCGGGACTTTGAAAGAGACCCAGTACTTC. Its protein product is CASSFGTLKETQYF.

V gene TRBV19 combines with J gene TRBJ1-5, with D perhaps matching TRBD1 (6 bases). Between the trimmed V and J ends, which lost 4 bases and 6 bases, there was a span of 16 bases. CDR1 and CDR2 from the germline V gene are LNHDA and SQIVND (reference sequence). The CDR3 contains 15 residues. This CDR3 reads CASSRLTGNRQPQHF. CDR3 nucleotide sequence: TGTGCCAGTAGTAGACTAACAGGGAACCGTCAGCCCCAGCATTTT.

The DNA of the CDR3 is TGTGCCAGCAGCTTTCGGGCAGGGGGTCCCATCGAGCAGTACTTC. Translating gives CASSFRAGGPIEQYF. This chain joins TRBV5-8 and TRBJ2-7; 7 bases are a match to TRBD1. Germline V gene lookup returns CDR1 SGHTS and CDR2 YDEGEE. J was trimmed by 6 bases and V by 2 bases; bases with no gene match: 11. The CDR3 contains 15 residues.

The V gene is TRBV5-6, the J gene TRBJ2-3, with D possibly matching TRBD1 (5 bases). Looked up from germline, CDR1 is SGHDT and CDR2 is YYEEEE. Trimming took 4 bases from V and 5 from J, leaving 20 bases between them. This CDR3 has 16 residues. CDR3 sequence: CASSPLGQGLEDTQYF. CDR3 nucleotide sequence: TGTGCCAGCAGCCCCTTGGGGCAGGGATTGGAAGATACGCAGTATTTT.

V and J are TRBV5-1 and TRBJ2-7, with D tentatively TRBD1 (5 bases). The CDR3 sequence is 14 residues long. CDR1 and CDR2 (germline): SGHRS, YFSETQ. V lost 3 bases and J lost 1, with 11 bases in between. The CDR3 coding sequence is TGCGCCAGCAGCTCAGACAGACCGTCCTACGAGCAGTACTTC. It translates to CASSSDRPSYEQYF. The full variable domain, with the rest looked up from reference TRBV5-1 and TRBJ2-7, is KAGVTQTPRYLIKTRGQQVTLSCSPISGHRSVSWYQQTPGQGLQFLFEYFSETQRNKGNFPGRFSGRQFSNSRSEMNVSTLELGDSALYLCASSSDRPSYEQYFGPGTRLTVT.

The chain combines TRBV9 with TRBJ2-1; no definite D call. The germline V gene encodes CDR1 SGDLS and CDR2 YYNGEE. Trimming left V 0 bases short and J 1 base short, with 8 bases between. The CDR3 covers 15 residues. CDR3 nucleotides: TGTGCCAGCAGCGTAGGGCAGGAATCCTACAATGAGCAGTTCTTC. Protein product: CASSVGQESYNEQFF.

In DNA form, the CDR3 reads TGCGCCAGCAGCTGGGACAGACACTCTGGAAACACCATATATTTT. Encoded protein: CASSWDRHSGNTIYF. The chain couples TRBV5-1 to TRBJ1-3, with TRBD1 matching over 7 bases. This CDR3 is 15 amino acids long. J lost 0 bases, V lost 3 bases, and 3 bases had no gene match. Germline V gene data show CDR1 as SGHRS and CDR2 as YFSETQ.

The chain has TRBV29-1 and TRBJ1-3; no reliable D call. V was cut by 4 bases and J by 7 bases, with 14 bases left in between. Germline V lookup: CDR1 SQVTM, CDR2 ANQGSEA. This CDR3 region has 13 residues. The CDR3 DNA is TGCAGCGTTGTTACGGGATCTTTGAACACCATATATTTT. Residues: CSVVTGSLNTIYF.

The V gene is TRBV28, the J gene TRBJ1-1; 9 nucleotides match TRBD1. The CDR3 runs 15 residues. V lost 7 bases to trimming and J lost 0 bases; unmatched junction nucleotides: 6. Germline V CDR1 and CDR2: MDHEN, SYDVKM. The CDR3 sequence is CASKEQGALNTEAFF. The CDR3 DNA is TGTGCCAGCAAAGAACAGGGGGCCTTGAACACTGAAGCTTTCTTT.

The chain is built from TRBV7-9 and TRBJ1-4; D is uncertain. Trimming left V 5 bases short and J 0 bases short, with 10 bases between. This CDR3 comprises 15 residues. Germline CDR1 is SEHNR and CDR2 is FQNEAQ (reference sequence). The DNA of the CDR3 is TGTGCCAGCAGCCCCCGCGGGGCAACTAATGAAAAACTGTTTTTT. Its translation: CASSPRGATNEKLFF.

The rearrangement links TRBV7-2 to TRBJ2-3, with D uncertain. The CDR3 extends over 13 amino acids. Germline lookup yields CDR1 SGHTA and CDR2 FQGNSA. Trimming stripped 0 bases from V and 7 bases from J, with 8 bases between. CDR3 bases: TGTGCCAGCAGCTTAGCGATGGAGAATACGCAGTATTTT. This gives the protein CASSLAMENTQYF.

The chain has TRBV6-5 and TRBJ1-6, with 9 bases lining up with TRBD1. Germline-derived CDR1 and CDR2 are MNHEY and SVGAGI. Trimming removed 5 bases from V and 10 bases from J; junction bases left unmatched: 9. This CDR3 comprises 15 residues. The CDR3 loop is CASSRGTGQVSPLHF. The CDR3 DNA reads TGTGCCAGCAGTCGAGGGACAGGGCAGGTATCACCCCTCCACTTT.

The chain recombines TRBV30 with TRBJ2-7, with TRBD1 matching 7 bases. The CDR3 loop spans 15 amino acids. The germline V gene has CDR1 GTSNPN and CDR2 SVGIG (reference sequence). The J segment lost 1 base and the V segment lost 3 bases, leaving 9 bases of the junction unmatched. The CDR3 reads CAWSPPRQGSYEQYF. The CDR3 bases are TGTGCCTGGAGCCCCCCCAGACAGGGATCCTACGAGCAGTACTTC.

V is TRBV7-6 and J is TRBJ2-1; the match to TRBD2 covers 9 bases. V was pared by 5 bases and J by 5 bases, with 10 bases of the junction left unmatched. From germline, CDR1 is SGHVS and CDR2 FNYEAQ. The CDR3 length is 16 residues. CDR3 residues: CASSPPWGGGDNEQFF. In nucleotides, the CDR3 is TGTGCCAGCAGCCCACCTTGGGGCGGGGGGGACAATGAGCAGTTCTTC.